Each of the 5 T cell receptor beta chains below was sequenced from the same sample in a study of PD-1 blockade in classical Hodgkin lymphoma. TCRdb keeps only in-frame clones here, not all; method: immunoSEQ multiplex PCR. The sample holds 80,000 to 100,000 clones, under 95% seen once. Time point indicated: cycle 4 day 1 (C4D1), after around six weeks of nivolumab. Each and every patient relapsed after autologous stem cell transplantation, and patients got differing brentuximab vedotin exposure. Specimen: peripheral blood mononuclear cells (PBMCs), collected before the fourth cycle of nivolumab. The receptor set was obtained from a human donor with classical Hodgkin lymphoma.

This CDR3 is CASSFQGGYNEQFF. In DNA, the CDR3 is TGTGCCAGCAGTTTTCAGGGGGGCTACAATGAGCAGTTCTTC. This chain joins TRBV27 and TRBJ2-1, with D maybe TRBD1 (7 bases). The CDR3 loop spans 14 amino acids. The germline V gene encodes CDR1 MNHEY and CDR2 SMNVEV (reference sequence). V lost 3 bases, J lost 3 bases, and 9 bases lay in between.

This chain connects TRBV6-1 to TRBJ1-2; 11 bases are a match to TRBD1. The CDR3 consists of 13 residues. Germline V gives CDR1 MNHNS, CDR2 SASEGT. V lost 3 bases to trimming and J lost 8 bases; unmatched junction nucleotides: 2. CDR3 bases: TGTGCCAGCAGTGACCGGGACAGGGGGGGCTACACCTTC. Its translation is CASSDRDRGGYTF.

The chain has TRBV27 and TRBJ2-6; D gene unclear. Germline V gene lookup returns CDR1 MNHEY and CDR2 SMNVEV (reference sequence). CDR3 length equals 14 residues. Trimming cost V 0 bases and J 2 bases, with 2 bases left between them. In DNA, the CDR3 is TGTGCCAGCAGTTTATCGGCTGGGGCCAACGTCCTGACTTTC. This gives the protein CASSLSAGANVLTF.

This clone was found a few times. In DNA, the CDR3 is TGTGCCAGCAGATCTAGTCAGGGGAATCAGCCCCAGCATTTT. Protein: CASRSSQGNQPQHF. The rearrangement links TRBV28 to TRBJ1-5; the D gene is possibly TRBD1 (6 bases). CDR1 MDHEN and CDR2 SYDVKM come from the germline V gene. V lost 6 bases and J 4 bases, leaving 13 bases between the germline ends. This CDR3 comprises 14 residues.

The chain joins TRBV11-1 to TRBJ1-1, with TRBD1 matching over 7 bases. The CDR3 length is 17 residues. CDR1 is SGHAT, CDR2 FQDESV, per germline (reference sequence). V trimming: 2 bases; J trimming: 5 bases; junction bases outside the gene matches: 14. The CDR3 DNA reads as TGTGCCAGCAGCTTACGTCCGAGGGGGCAGGGGAGGACTGAAGCTTTCTTT. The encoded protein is CASSLRPRGQGRTEAFF.